The entry below describes one T cell receptor (beta chain). No antigen is known for it. The data are from a study of follicular helper T cells after annual influenza vaccination. Study-level information: Blood was drawn on days 0, 7 and 28 after vaccination. For some subjects, blood spans the 2013-2014, 2014-2015 and 2015-2016 annual vaccinations.

Notes on the study in general: Only roughly 9.5-23% of analyzed cells yielded productive TCRB sequences.

Produced via immunoSEQ multiplex PCR; TCRdb's table is partial and in-frame only. The sample contains some 13,000 clones, 78% of which appear only once. V was cut by 1 base and J by 5 bases, with 10 bases left in between. CDR1 is SGHDT, CDR2 YYEEEE, per germline. The CDR3 extends over 13 amino acids. Sample time point: 2014-2015 season, pre-vaccination. This specimen was CXCR5- memory CD4+ T cells sorted from blood, taken on the day of influenza vaccination. The TCR comes from an adult who received the influenza vaccine. The rearrangement links TRBV5-6 to TRBJ2-7; a possible D gene is TRBD1 (6 bases). The CDR3 region is CASSLFRGHEQYF. CDR3 DNA: TGTGCCAGCAGCTTGTTCAGGGGCCACGAGCAGTACTTC.